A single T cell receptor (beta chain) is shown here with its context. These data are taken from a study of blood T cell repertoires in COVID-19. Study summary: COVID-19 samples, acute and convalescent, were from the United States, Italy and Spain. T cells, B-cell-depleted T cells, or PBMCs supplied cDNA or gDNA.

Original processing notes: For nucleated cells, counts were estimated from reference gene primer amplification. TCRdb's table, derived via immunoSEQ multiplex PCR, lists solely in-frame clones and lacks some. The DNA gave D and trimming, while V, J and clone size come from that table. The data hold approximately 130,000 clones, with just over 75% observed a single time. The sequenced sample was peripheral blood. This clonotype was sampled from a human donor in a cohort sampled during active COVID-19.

CDR3 sequence reads: CASQLGLAGGHTDTQYF. The DNA of the CDR3 is TGTGCCAGCCAGCTGGGGCTAGCGGGGGGGCATACAGATACGCAGTATTTT. The chain is built from TRBV28 and TRBJ2-3, with 12 bases lining up with TRBD2. This CDR3 region has 17 residues. Trimming cost V 8 bases and J 3 bases; bases outside gene matches: 12. CDR1 and CDR2 (germline): MDHEN, SYDVKM.